The TCR beta chain described here comes from a study of cytomegalovirus exposure and HLA in healthy donors. General observations from the study: Most observed TCR sequences were rare, whereas some public TCRs were detected in many donors.

There are a few counts of this clone. As yet, its antigen is unknown. The PCR made use of 60 Vbeta and 13 Jbeta primers. Sequencing used immunoSEQ multiplex PCR; TCRdb keeps in-frame clones, though not all of them. Of under 150,000 clones in the sample, over 8% are singletons; the top ten hold 1.5% to 2%. CDR1 and CDR2 (germline): MNHNY, SVGAGI (reference sequence). The V end was cut by 2 bases, the J end by 9 bases, with 20 bases between. The CDR3 is 16 amino acids. This chain links TRBV6-6 with TRBJ2-1; D perhaps matches TRBD2 (6 bases). The source of this sequence is a male donor in good health and CMV-seronegative. Sequencing was carried out using PBMCs. As DNA, the CDR3 is TGTGCCAGCAGTTACCGGACTAATCTCAGGCACGGTGAGCAGTTCTTC. The encoded protein is CASSYRTNLRHGEQFF.